These 26 T cell receptor beta chains were sequenced from one sample in a study of T cells in Graves' hyperthyroidism and ophthalmopathy. TCR beta CDR3 regions were amplified from RNA. During a first-round RT-PCR of the TCR CDR3, the HTBI primer set was used. TCRdb ran MiXCR on the multiplex PCR reads and lists one entry per CDR3 protein. Counted here are some 560,000 distinct CDR3 sequences, 15% to 19% occurring once; the ten biggest clones make up around 7.3%. Input material: blood. These receptors were obtained from a woman in her thirties with Graves' hyperthyroidism.

Comments on this clonotype: At one end the junction does not follow the germline gene, possibly because of a read error. The chain couples TRBV20-1 to TRBJ1-6; D is unclear. This CDR3 is built from 16 residues. Germline V lookup: CDR1 DFQATT, CDR2 SNEGSKA (reference sequence). In DNA, the CDR3 is TGCAGTGCCAGAGCCACGGGAGTCTCTTTTAATTCACCCCTCCACTTT. Amino acid sequence: CSARATGVSFNSPLHF.

This clonotype has a count of ten or more. The V gene is TRBV5-1, the J gene TRBJ1-2, with TRBD1 matching 8 bases. Germline V lookup: CDR1 SGHRS, CDR2 YFSETQ. The CDR3 loop spans 14 amino acids. With 6 bases clipped from V and 7 bases from J, the junction kept 11 bases outside the gene matches. The CDR3 sequence: CASNSQQGEGGYTF. CDR3 nucleotide sequence: TGCGCCAGCAACTCTCAACAGGGGGAGGGTGGCTACACCTTC.

The sample holds a few counts of this clonotype. The gene calls are TRBV27 and TRBJ2-5, with TRBD2 matching over 7 bases. Germline V gives CDR1 MNHEY, CDR2 SMNVEV (reference sequence). The CDR3 extends over 15 amino acids. V shed 4 bases and J 2 bases; nucleotides not matched to a gene: 7. The CDR3 protein is CASSSAGLGQETQYF. DNA of the CDR3: TGTGCCAGCAGTTCAGCGGGACTTGGGCAAGAGACCCAGTACTTC.

This clonotype occurred a few times. V gene TRBV7-3 combines with J gene TRBJ2-1; 13 bases map to TRBD2. V was pared by 4 bases and J by 7 bases, with 1 base of the junction left unmatched. The CDR3 is 14 amino acids. Germline CDR1 reads SGHTA; CDR2 reads FQGTGA. CDR3 sequence: CASSWTSGSNEQFF. Written as DNA, the CDR3 is TGTGCCAGCAGCTGGACTAGCGGGAGTAATGAGCAGTTCTTC.

In the case of this clonotype: A read error may explain this, as a much larger clone is one base away. The genes are TRBV11-2 and TRBJ2-7; 10 nucleotides match TRBD2. CDR1 SGHAT and CDR2 FQNNGV come from the germline V gene. There are 16 residues in the CDR3. Trimming cost V 0 bases and J 4 bases; bases outside gene matches: 6. The CDR3 protein is CASSLDSSGGKYEQYF. The CDR3 DNA sequence: TGTGCCAGCAGCTTAGATTCTAGCGGGGGCAAGTACGAGCAGTACTTC.

This chain links TRBV9 with TRBJ2-2; no clear D. The ends were cut back, 4 bases at V and 4 bases at J, with 11 bases in the middle. Germline V CDR1 and CDR2: SGDLS, YYNGEE. This CDR3 region has 14 residues. The CDR3 protein is CASSLQRGTGELFF. In DNA form, the CDR3 reads TGTGCCAGCAGCTTGCAACGAGGCACCGGGGAGCTGTTTTTT.

Worth noting for this clonotype: At one of its ends the junction is not consistent with the germline gene, which may arise from a read error. This rearrangement joins TRBV12-3 or TRBV12-4 to TRBJ1-2; possible D gene TRBD1, 5 bases. The CDR3 sequence is 13 residues long. The CDR3: CASRQQEAGRSSF. Written as DNA, the CDR3 is TGTGCCAGCAGGCAACAGGAAGCCGGACGTTCCTCCTTC.

Remarks on this clonotype: One junction end does not reproduce the germline sequence, and a read error may be involved. This rearrangement joins TRBV6-9 to TRBJ2-3; 8 nucleotides agree with TRBD1. Germline V gives CDR1 MNHGY, CDR2 SVAAGI. The CDR3 is made up of 16 amino acids. CDR3 region: CASSDHSDRGTDTQYF. CDR3 coding DNA: TGCGCCAGCAGTGATCACTCGGACAGGGGCACAGATACGCAGTATTTT.

In its sample, this clonotype was seen a few times. The chain uses TRBV15 and TRBJ1-2, with 8 bases aligning to TRBD1. CDR1 is LNHNV and CDR2 is YYDKDF in the germline V gene (reference sequence). The ends lost 4 bases at V and 8 bases at J; junction bases unmatched: 9. The CDR3 totals 14 residues. CDR3 sequence: CATSKRTGYGGYTF. The CDR3 region has the DNA TGTGCCACCAGCAAACGGACAGGGTATGGAGGCTACACCTTC.

This clonotype was seen at least ten times. The V and J genes are TRBV13 and TRBJ1-2, with D possibly matching TRBD1 (6 bases). Germline loops: CDR1 PRHDT, CDR2 FYEKMQ (reference sequence). The CDR3 consists of 18 residues. Trimming left V 1 base short and J 0 bases short, with 18 bases between. The CDR3 coding sequence is TGTGCCAGCAGCTTAGTCTCAACCGTGGCAGGGGCTAACTATGGCTACACCTTC. This translates into CASSLVSTVAGANYGYTF.

This clonotype was counted many times. This chain joins TRBV11-2 and TRBJ2-3; weak D call: TRBD1 (5 bases). The CDR3 has 15 residues. Trimming removed 1 base from V and 0 bases from J, with 8 bases in between. Germline CDR1 and CDR2: SGHAT and FQNNGV. CDR3 DNA sequence: TGTGCCAGCAGCTTAGCAGGGTATAGCACAGATACGCAGTATTTT. It specifies CASSLAGYSTDTQYF.

This clonotype was seen many times. The J gene is TRBJ2-3, the V gene TRBV3-1; TRBD1 is a possible D gene (8 bases). V was cut by 5 bases and J by 1 base, with 16 bases left in between. CDR1 LGHDT and CDR2 YNNKEL come from the germline V gene (reference sequence). This CDR3 contains 16 residues. The CDR3 coding sequence is TGTGCCAGCAGCGCAGACAGGGGAGGGCGCACAGATACGCAGTATTTT. Protein: CASSADRGGRTDTQYF.

At least ten counts were recorded for this clonotype. The CDR3 DNA follows: TGTGCCAGCAGTCTCAAACCCGGGGAGCTGTTTTTT. Translating gives CASSLKPGELFF. V gene TRBV28 combines with J gene TRBJ2-2; D uncertain. The CDR3 spans 12 residues. The germline V gene has CDR1 MDHEN and CDR2 SYDVKM. V was clipped by 5 bases and J by 6 bases, with 7 bases between them.

A word on this clonotype: This may arise from a read error, as a much more abundant clone is one base away. The chain joins TRBV12-3 or TRBV12-4 to TRBJ2-7, with D unresolved. This CDR3 contains 12 residues. CDR3 region: CASRFHSYDQYF. CDR3 in DNA: TGTGCCAGCAGGTTTCACAGCTACGATCAGTACTTC.

The table lists this clonotype with many counts. The J gene is TRBJ2-7, the V gene TRBV28; possible D gene TRBD2, 7 bases. Germline V CDR1 and CDR2: MDHEN, SYDVKM. The CDR3 spans 17 residues. The V end was cut by 2 bases, the J end by 6 bases, with 23 bases between. CDR3 in amino acids: CASSLPLGAGAGREQYF. In nucleotides, the CDR3 is TGTGCCAGCAGTTTACCCTTGGGGGCGGGAGCCGGTCGCGAGCAGTACTTC.

This clonotype has at least ten counts. The chain recombines TRBV12-3 or TRBV12-4 with TRBJ2-2; 7 bases line up with TRBD1. The V segment lost 5 bases and the J segment 5 bases; nucleotides outside the gene matches: 5. This CDR3 region has 14 residues. CDR3: CASSQTGSTGELFF. In DNA form, the CDR3 reads TGTGCCAGCAGTCAGACAGGGAGTACCGGGGAGCTGTTTTTT.

This clonotype was seen a few times. Here the CDR3 DNA reads TGTGCCAGCAGTACTAACGGACAGTACAATGAGCAGTTCTTC. It encodes CASSTNGQYNEQFF. The chain has TRBV7-3 and TRBJ2-1, with a weak D call TRBD1 (6 bases). Germline assignment: CDR1 SGHTA and CDR2 FQGTGA. This CDR3 has 14 residues. Trimming shortened V by 6 bases and J by 4 bases, and 13 bases separated the two germline ends.

Only a few counts were recorded for this clonotype. V and J are TRBV15 and TRBJ2-3; TRBD2 aligns across 11 bases. Germline trimming cut 0 bases from V and 5 bases from J; bases unmatched to any gene: 10. Looked up from germline, CDR1 is LNHNV and CDR2 is YYDKDF (reference sequence). The CDR3 contains 18 residues. The CDR3 spells CATSRELAGVGLRDTQYF. In DNA form, the CDR3 reads TGTGCCACCAGCAGAGAACTAGCGGGAGTGGGATTGAGAGATACGCAGTATTTT.

With regard to this clonotype: A single base separates this from a much larger clone, so it may be a read error. The genes are TRBV18 and TRBJ1-1, with TRBD1 matching over 8 bases. The junction had 1 base not matched to a gene; V was cut back by 1 base and J by 0 bases. Germline loops: CDR1 KGHSH, CDR2 LQKENI. The CDR3 extends over 15 amino acids. The CDR3 loop reads CASSPQQGVNTEAFF. Here the CDR3 DNA reads TGTGCCAGCTCACCACAACAGGGGGTGAACACTGAAGCTTTCTTT.

This clonotype was seen a few times. The chain has TRBV7-9 and TRBJ2-7; D is possibly TRBD1 or TRBD2 (5 bases each). V was trimmed by 5 bases and J by 6 bases, leaving 14 bases between them. The CDR3 runs to 13 residues. In germline, CDR1 is SEHNR, CDR2 FQNEAQ (reference sequence). The CDR3 DNA is TGTGCCAGCAGCCTCTTTCGAGGGGCCGAGCAGTACTTC. Residues: CASSLFRGAEQYF.

This clonotype was seen at least ten times. The chain recombines TRBV30 with TRBJ1-1; no reliable D call. Germline values: CDR1 GTSNPN, CDR2 SVGIG (reference sequence). The germline V and J ends were trimmed by 8 bases and 3 bases, with 10 bases remaining between them. The CDR3 is made up of 11 amino acids. The CDR3 protein is CANGRDTEAFF. The CDR3 DNA reads TGTGCCAACGGTCGGGACACTGAAGCTTTCTTT.

This clonotype showed up just a few times. This chain links TRBV7-9 with TRBJ2-7, with 9 bases that match TRBD1. This CDR3 has 15 residues. Germline V lookup: CDR1 SEHNR, CDR2 FQNEAQ (reference sequence). The J segment lost 6 bases and the V segment lost 2 bases, leaving 8 bases of the junction unmatched. The CDR3 loop reads CASSLWGQGSIEQYF. The CDR3 DNA reads as TGTGCCAGCAGCTTATGGGGACAGGGCTCGATCGAGCAGTACTTC.

This chain uses TRBV7-9 with TRBJ2-7; the match to TRBD2 covers 12 bases. In germline, CDR1 is SEHNR, CDR2 FQNEAQ (reference sequence). V trimming: 3 bases; J trimming: 4 bases; junction bases outside the gene matches: 4. This CDR3 has 15 amino acids. CDR3 region: CASSFWTSGTYEQYF. CDR3 in DNA: TGTGCCAGCAGCTTTTGGACTAGCGGGACTTACGAGCAGTACTTC.

This clonotype has a count of ten or more. V is TRBV24-1 and J is TRBJ1-5; D not certain. Germline CDR1 and CDR2: KGHDR and SFDVKD. CDR3 length: 12 amino acids. Trimming stripped 4 bases from V and 7 bases from J, with 7 bases between. The DNA of the CDR3 is TGTGCCACCAGTGACCCCCAACAGCCCCAGCATTTT. This translates into CATSDPQQPQHF.

This clonotype was counted at least ten times. This rearrangement joins TRBV7-2 to TRBJ2-3, with D unresolved. Deletions cut 4 bases from V and 2 bases from J, with 10 bases between. The CDR3 is 14 amino acids. Per the germline V gene, CDR1 is SGHTA and CDR2 is FQGNSA. CDR3 loop: CASSSGSNTDTQYF. CDR3 coding DNA: TGTGCCAGCAGCTCGGGCAGCAACACAGATACGCAGTATTTT. The full variable domain, in which reference TRBV7-2 and TRBJ2-3 provide the parts outside the CDR3, is GAGVSQSPSNKVTEKGKDVELRCDPISGHTALYWYRQSLGQGLEFLIYFQGNSAPDKSGLPSDRFSAERTGGSVSTLTIQRTQQEDSAVYLCASSSGSNTDTQYFGPGTRLTVL.

This clonotype was counted at least ten times. This chain connects TRBV27 to TRBJ2-2, with D perhaps matching TRBD2 (5 bases). The V gene's germline CDR1 is MNHEY and CDR2 SMNVEV (reference sequence). V shed 5 bases and J shed 5 bases, with 12 bases lying between them. CDR3 size: 14 residues. The CDR3 sequence is CASSANRLTGELFF. In nucleotides, the CDR3 is TGTGCCAGCAGTGCCAACCGACTAACCGGGGAGCTGTTTTTT.